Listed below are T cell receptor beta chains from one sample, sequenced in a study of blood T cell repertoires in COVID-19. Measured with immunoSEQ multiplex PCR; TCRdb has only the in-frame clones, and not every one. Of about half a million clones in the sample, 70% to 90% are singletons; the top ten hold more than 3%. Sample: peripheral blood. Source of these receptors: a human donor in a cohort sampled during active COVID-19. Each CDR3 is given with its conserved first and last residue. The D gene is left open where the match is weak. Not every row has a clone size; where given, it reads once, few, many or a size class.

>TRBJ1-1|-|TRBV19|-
CASSRAGQVNQAFF
TGTGCCAGTAGCCGGGCAGGGCAAGTTAATCAAGCTTTCTTT
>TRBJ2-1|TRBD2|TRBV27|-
CASRAGTSGNNEQFF
TGTGCCAGCAGAGCCGGGACTAGCGGGAACAATGAGCAGTTCTTC
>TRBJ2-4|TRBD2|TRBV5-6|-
CASQQLAGDYENIQYF
TGTGCCAGCCAACAACTAGCGGGAGACTATGAAAACATTCAGTACTTC
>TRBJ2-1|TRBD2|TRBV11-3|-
CASSPRTSGSHEQFF
TGTGCCAGCAGCCCCCGGACTAGCGGGAGCCATGAGCAGTTCTTC
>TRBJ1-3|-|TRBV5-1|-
CASSLSDSRSSGNTIYF
TGCGCCAGCAGCTTATCCGACAGCCGATCCTCTGGAAACACCATATATTTT
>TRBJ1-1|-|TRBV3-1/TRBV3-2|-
CASSQWGGEYAEAFF
TGTGCCAGCAGCCAATGGGGCGGGGAGTACGCTGAAGCTTTCTTT
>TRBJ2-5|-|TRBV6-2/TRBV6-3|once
CASSSGNLQETQYF
TGTGCCAGCAGTTCAGGGAACCTTCAAGAGACCCAGTACTTC
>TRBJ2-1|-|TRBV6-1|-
CASSEPDYNEQFF
TGTGCCAGCAGTGAACCAGATTACAATGAGCAGTTCTTC
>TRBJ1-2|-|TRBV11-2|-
CASSLYQGHPSGYTF
TGTGCCAGCAGCTTATACCAGGGACACCCGTCTGGCTACACCTTC
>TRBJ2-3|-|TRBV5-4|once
CTSRLSGGFTSTDTQYF
TGTACCAGCCGGCTAAGCGGAGGATTTACTAGCACAGATACGCAGTATTTT
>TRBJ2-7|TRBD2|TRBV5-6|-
CASSLDLAGANEQYF
TGTGCCAGCAGCTTGGACCTAGCGGGAGCCAACGAGCAGTACTTC
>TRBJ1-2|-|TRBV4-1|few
CASSRPTVPYGYTF
TGCGCCAGCAGCCGACCGACAGTTCCTTATGGCTACACCTTC
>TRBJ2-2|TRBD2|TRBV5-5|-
CASSFLAGENTGELFF
TGTGCCAGCAGCTTCTTAGCGGGTGAGAACACCGGGGAGCTGTTTTTT
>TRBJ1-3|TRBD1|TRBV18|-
CASSPGQGPSSGNTIYF
TGTGCCAGCTCACCCGGACAGGGCCCGAGCTCTGGAAACACCATATATTTT
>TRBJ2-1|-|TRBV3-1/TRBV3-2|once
CASSQVRASQGEQFF
TGTGCCAGCAGCCAAGTCCGAGCGTCTCAGGGTGAGCAGTTCTTC
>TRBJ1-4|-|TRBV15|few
CATSRDSNTGTASQKLFF
TGTGCCACCAGCAGAGATTCGAATACAGGGACGGCCAGTCAAAAACTATTTTTT
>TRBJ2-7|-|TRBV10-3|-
CAISISLSDSYEQYF
TGTGCCATCAGTATAAGCCTTAGCGATTCCTACGAGCAGTACTTC
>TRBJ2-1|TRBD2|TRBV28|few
CASSLTGLAGGTEQFF
TGTGCCAGCAGCCTAACCGGACTAGCGGGAGGTACTGAGCAGTTCTTC
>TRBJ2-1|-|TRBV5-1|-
CASSLTTPYNEQFF
TGCGCCAGCAGCTTGACTACGCCTTACAATGAGCAGTTCTTC
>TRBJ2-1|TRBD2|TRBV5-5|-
CASTIRGENEQFF
TGTGCCAGCACCATCCGGGGGGAAAATGAGCAGTTCTTC
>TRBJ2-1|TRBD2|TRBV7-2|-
CASSTRLAGGSYEQFF
TGTGCCAGCAGCACGCGACTAGCGGGAGGATCGTATGAGCAGTTCTTC
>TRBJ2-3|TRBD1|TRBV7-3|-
CASSPTGGMQYF
TGTGCCAGCAGCCCTACAGGGGGTATGCAGTATTTT
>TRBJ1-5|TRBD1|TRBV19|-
CATDGQGANQPQHF
TGTGCCACCGACGGACAGGGGGCGAATCAGCCCCAGCATTTT
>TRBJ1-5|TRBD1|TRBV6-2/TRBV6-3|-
CASSYPTGGGNQPQHF
TGTGCCAGCAGTTATCCGACAGGGGGCGGCAATCAGCCCCAGCATTTT
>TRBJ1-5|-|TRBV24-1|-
CATSPIPLNNQPQHF
TGTGCCACCAGTCCCATCCCTCTAAACAATCAGCCCCAGCATTTT
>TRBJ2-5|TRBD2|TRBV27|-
CASSFWGAGAETQYF
TGTGCCAGCAGTTTTTGGGGAGCGGGAGCAGAGACCCAGTACTTC
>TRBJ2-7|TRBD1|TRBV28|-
CASGRDRGPDEQYF
TGTGCCAGCGGCCGGGACAGGGGACCGGACGAGCAGTACTTC
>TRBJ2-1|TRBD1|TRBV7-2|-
CASSPRVGRGLSEQFF
TGTGCCAGCAGCCCTCGAGTGGGCAGGGGGCTTAGTGAGCAGTTCTTC
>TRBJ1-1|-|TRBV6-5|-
CASSWGEGRAFF
TGTGCCAGTTCGTGGGGGGAGGGAAGAGCTTTCTTT
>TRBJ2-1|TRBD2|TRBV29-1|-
CSVEVGLADNEQFF
TGCAGCGTTGAAGTGGGACTAGCGGACAATGAGCAGTTCTTC
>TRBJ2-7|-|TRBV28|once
CASSSTGEDHEQYF
TGTGCCAGCAGTTCCACAGGGGAGGACCACGAGCAGTACTTC
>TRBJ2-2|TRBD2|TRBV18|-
CASSPSLAATGELFF
TGTGCCAGCTCACCTTCTCTAGCGGCAACCGGGGAGCTGTTTTTT
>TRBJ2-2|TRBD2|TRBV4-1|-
CASSQVGSGSRTGELFF
TGCGCCAGCAGCCAAGTGGGTAGCGGGAGTCGCACCGGGGAGCTGTTTTTT
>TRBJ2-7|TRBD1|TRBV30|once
CAWSFRGRDTYEQYF
TGTGCCTGGAGCTTCAGGGGGCGCGATACCTACGAGCAGTACTTC
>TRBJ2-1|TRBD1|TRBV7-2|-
CASSLATGGAGNEQFF
TGTGCCAGCAGCTTAGCCACAGGGGGTGCAGGCAATGAGCAGTTCTTC
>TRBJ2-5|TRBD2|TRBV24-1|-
CATSDSTSGREETQYF
TGTGCCACCAGTGATTCTACTAGCGGGAGGGAAGAGACCCAGTACTTC
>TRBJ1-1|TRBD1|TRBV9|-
CASSVGAGGSNTEAFF
TGTGCCAGCAGCGTAGGGGCAGGGGGATCTAACACTGAAGCTTTCTTT
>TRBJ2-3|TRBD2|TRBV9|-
CASSGRLAGGLDTQYF
TGTGCCAGCAGCGGGCGACTAGCGGGAGGATTGGATACGCAGTATTTT
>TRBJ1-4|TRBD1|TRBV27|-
CASSRTGTGGAANEKLFF
TGTGCCAGCAGTCGAACCGGGACAGGGGGCGCGGCTAATGAAAAACTGTTTTTT